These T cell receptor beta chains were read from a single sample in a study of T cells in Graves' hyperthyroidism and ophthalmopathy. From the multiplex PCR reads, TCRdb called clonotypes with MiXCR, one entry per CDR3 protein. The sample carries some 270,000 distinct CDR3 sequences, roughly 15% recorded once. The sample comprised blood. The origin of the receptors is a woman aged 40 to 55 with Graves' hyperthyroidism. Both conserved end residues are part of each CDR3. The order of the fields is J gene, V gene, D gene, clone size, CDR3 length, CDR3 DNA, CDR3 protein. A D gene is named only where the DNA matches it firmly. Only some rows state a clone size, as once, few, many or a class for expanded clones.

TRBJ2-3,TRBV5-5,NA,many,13,TGTGCCAGCAGCTTGGCTGAAACAGATACGCAGTATTTT,CASSLAETDTQYF
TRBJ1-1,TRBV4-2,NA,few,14,TGTGCCAGCAGCCCCTCCCGGGGGGCCACTGAAGCTTTCTTT,CASSPSRGATEAFF
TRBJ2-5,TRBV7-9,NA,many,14,TGTGCCAGCAGCTCGGACAGCAACCAAGAGACCCAGTACTTC,CASSSDSNQETQYF
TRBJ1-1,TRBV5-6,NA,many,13,TGTGCCAGCAGCTTGGCAGCTTACACTGAAGCTTTCTTT,CASSLAAYTEAFF
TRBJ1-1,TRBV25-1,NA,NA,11,TGTGCCAGCAGTGAAAATCGTGCTGCTTTCTTT,CASSENRAAFF
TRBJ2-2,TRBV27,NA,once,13,TGTGCCAGCAGTTTAAGCGGGTTCGGGGAGCTGTTTTTT,CASSLSGFGELFF
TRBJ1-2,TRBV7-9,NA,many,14,TGTGCCAGCAGCTTAGCCGCAGCTAACTATGGCTACACCTTC,CASSLAAANYGYTF
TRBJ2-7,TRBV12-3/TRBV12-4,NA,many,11,TGTGCCAGCAGTTCACAGTACGAGCAGTACTTC,CASSSQYEQYF
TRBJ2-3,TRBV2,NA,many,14,TGTGCCAGCAGCAGAGGGATAAGCACAGATACGCAGTATTTT,CASSRGISTDTQYF
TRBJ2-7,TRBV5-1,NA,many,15,TGCGCCAGCAGCTTTGGGGGGACGGCTTCCTACGAGCAGTACTTC,CASSFGGTASYEQYF
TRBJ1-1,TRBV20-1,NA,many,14,TGCAGTGCTAGGCGGGGACTCGAGAACACTGAAGCTTTCTTT,CSARRGLENTEAFF
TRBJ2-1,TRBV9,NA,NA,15,TGTGCCAGCAGCGTCCACGGGAGTCAACTTAATAAGCAGTTCTTC,CASSVHGSQLNKQFF
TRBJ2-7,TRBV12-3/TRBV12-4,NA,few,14,TGTGCCAGCAGTTCGACTAGGAGGTCCTACGAGCAGTACTTC,CASSSTRRSYEQYF
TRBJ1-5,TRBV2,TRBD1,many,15,TGTGCCAGCAGTGCGGACAGGGGTGACAATCAGCCCCAGCATTTT,CASSADRGDNQPQHF
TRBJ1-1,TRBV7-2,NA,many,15,TGTGCCAGCAGCCAAACCCGTCCATGGGGGGGTGAAGCTTTCTTT,CASSQTRPWGGEAFF
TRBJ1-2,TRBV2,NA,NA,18,TGTGCCAGCAGCCAAGATGCGCGGTCCGCGGCTACTAACTATGGCTACACCTTC,CASSQDARSAATNYGYTF